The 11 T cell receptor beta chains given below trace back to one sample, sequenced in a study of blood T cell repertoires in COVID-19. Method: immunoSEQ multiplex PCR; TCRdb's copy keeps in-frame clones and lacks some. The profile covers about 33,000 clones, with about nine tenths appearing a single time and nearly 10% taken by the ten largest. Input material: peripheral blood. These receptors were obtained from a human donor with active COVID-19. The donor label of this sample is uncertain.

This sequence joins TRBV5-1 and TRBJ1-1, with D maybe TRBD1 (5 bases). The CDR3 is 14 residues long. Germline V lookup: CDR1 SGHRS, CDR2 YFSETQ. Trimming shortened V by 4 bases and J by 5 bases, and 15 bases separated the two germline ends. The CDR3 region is CASSPGSSDTEAFF. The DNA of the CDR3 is TGCGCCAGCAGCCCAGGGTCGTCGGATACTGAAGCTTTCTTT.

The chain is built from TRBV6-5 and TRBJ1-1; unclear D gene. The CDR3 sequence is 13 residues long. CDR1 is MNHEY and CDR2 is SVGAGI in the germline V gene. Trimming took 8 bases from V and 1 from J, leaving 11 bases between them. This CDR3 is CASRPMPNTEAFF. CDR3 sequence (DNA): TGTGCCAGCCGCCCTATGCCGAACACTGAAGCTTTCTTT.

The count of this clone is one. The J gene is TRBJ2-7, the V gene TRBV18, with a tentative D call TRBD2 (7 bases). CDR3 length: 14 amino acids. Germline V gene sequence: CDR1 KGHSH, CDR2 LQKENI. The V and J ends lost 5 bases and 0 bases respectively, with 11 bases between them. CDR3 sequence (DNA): TGTGCCAGCTCAGGGGGGGCGGGCTCCTACGAGCAGTACTTC. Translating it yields CASSGGAGSYEQYF.

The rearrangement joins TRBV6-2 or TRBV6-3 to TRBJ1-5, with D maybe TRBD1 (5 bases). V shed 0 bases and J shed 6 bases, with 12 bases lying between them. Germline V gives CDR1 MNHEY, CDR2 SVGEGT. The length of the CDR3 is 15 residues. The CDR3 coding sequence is TGTGCCAGCAGTTACTCTGGGGCCGGGGGTCAGCCCCAGCATTTT. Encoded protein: CASSYSGAGGQPQHF.

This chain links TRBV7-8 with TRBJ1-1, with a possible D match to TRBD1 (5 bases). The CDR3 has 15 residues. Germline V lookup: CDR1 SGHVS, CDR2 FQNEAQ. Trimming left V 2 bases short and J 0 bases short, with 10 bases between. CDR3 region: CASSLRGGMNTEAFF. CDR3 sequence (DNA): TGTGCCAGCAGCTTACGTGGGGGGATGAACACTGAAGCTTTCTTT.

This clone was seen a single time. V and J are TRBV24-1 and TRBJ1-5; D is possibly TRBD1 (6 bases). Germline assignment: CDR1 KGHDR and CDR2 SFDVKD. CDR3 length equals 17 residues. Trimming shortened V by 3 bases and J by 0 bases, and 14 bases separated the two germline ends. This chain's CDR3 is CATSDNQQGFSNQPQHF. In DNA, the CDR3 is TGTGCCACCAGTGATAATCAACAGGGCTTTAGCAATCAGCCCCAGCATTTT.

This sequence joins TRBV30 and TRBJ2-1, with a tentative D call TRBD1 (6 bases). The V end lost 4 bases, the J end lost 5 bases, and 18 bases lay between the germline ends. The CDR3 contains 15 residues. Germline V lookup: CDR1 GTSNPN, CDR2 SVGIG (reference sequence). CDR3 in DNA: TGTGCCTGGAAGACGAGTGACAGGAGAGACAATGAGCAGTTCTTC. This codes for CAWKTSDRRDNEQFF.

CDR3 DNA: TGTGCCAGTAGTAATGGGTTCCCGACAGGGGTCGCTTTCTTT. It encodes CASSNGFPTGVAFF. This sequence joins TRBV19 and TRBJ1-1; TRBD1 aligns across 8 bases. Germline CDR1 and CDR2: LNHDA and SQIVND (reference sequence). V dropped 4 bases and J dropped 11; count of bases not matched to a gene: 12. The CDR3 has 14 residues. Together with reference TRBV19 and TRBJ1-1, the CDR3 gives the full variable domain: DGGITQSPKYLFRKEGQNVTLSCEQNLNHDAMYWYRQDPGQGLRLIYYSQIVNDFQKGDIAEGYSVSREKKESFPLTVTSAQKNPTAFYLCASSNGFPTGVAFFGQGTRLTVV.

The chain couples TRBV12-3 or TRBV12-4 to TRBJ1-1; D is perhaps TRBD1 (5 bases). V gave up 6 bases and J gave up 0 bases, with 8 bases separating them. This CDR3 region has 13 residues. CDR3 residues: CASSAGMNTEAFF. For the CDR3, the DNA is TGTGCCAGCAGCGCAGGGATGAACACTGAAGCTTTCTTT.

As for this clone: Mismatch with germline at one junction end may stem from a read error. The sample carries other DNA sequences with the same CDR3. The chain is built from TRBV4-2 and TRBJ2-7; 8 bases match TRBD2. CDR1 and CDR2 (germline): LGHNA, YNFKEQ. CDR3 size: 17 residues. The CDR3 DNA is TGTGCCAGCAGCCAAGAACCTAGCGGGTGGGGACCCTCCGAGCAGTATTTC. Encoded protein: CASSQEPSGWGPSEQYF.

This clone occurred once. The CDR3 sequence: CATSDQGLAEIRTDTQYF. DNA for the CDR3: TGTGCCACCAGTGATCAGGGACTAGCGGAAATACGCACAGATACGCAGTATTTT. The chain carries TRBV24-1 and TRBJ2-3; TRBD2 matches at 11 bases. The CDR3 is 18 amino acids. V was pared by 3 bases and J by 1 base, with 8 bases of the junction left unmatched. Looked up from germline, CDR1 is KGHDR and CDR2 is SFDVKD.